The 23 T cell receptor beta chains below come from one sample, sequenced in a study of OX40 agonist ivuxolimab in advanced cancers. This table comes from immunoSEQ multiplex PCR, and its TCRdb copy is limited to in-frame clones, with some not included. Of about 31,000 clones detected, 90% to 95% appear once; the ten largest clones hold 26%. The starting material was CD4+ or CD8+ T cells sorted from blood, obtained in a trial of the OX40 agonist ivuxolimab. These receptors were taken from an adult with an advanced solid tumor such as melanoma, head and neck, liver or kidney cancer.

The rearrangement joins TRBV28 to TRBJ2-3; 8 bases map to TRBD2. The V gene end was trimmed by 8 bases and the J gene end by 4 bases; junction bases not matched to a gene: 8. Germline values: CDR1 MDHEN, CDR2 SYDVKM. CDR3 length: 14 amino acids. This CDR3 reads CASQSGSGADTQYF. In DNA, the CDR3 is TGTGCCAGCCAGAGCGGGAGTGGGGCAGATACGCAGTATTTT.

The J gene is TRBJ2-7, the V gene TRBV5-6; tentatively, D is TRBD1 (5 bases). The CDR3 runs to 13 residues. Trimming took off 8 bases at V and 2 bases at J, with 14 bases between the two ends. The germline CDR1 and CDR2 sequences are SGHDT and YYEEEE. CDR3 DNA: TGTGCCAGTAATCCAGGGCGAACCTACGAGCAGTACTTC. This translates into CASNPGRTYEQYF.

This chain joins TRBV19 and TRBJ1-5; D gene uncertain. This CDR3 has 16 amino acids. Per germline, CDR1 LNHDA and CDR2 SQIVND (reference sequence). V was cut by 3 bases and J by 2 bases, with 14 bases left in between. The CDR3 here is CASSIGPNSGNQPQHF. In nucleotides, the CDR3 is TGTGCCAGTAGTATCGGACCGAACTCAGGCAATCAGCCCCAGCATTTT.

The CDR3 DNA reads as TGTGCCAGCAGCTTAGTGGTCGACACCGGGGAGCTGTTTTTT. Its protein product is CASSLVVDTGELFF. The chain combines TRBV7-9 with TRBJ2-2; no reliable D call. The V gene lost 1 base and the J gene lost 3 bases, with 6 bases spanning the gap. Germline V lookup: CDR1 SEHNR, CDR2 FQNEAQ (reference sequence). The CDR3 covers 14 residues.

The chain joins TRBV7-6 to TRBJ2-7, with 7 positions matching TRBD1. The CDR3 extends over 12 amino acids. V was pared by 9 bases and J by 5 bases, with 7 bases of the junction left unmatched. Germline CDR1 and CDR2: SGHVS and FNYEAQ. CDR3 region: CARKGALNEQYF. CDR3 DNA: TGTGCCAGAAAGGGGGCTCTGAACGAGCAGTACTTC.

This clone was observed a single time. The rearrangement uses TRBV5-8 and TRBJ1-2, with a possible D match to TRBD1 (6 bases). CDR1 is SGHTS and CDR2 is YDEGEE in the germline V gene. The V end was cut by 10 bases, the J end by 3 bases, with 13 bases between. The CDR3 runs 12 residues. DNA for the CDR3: TGTGCCCTCCCCGGGGGCGACTATGGCTACACCTTC. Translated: CALPGGDYGYTF.

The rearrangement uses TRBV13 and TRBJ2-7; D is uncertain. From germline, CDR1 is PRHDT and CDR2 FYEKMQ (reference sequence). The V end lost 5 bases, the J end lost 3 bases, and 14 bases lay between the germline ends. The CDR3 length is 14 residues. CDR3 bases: TGTGCCAGCAGCCTTGGGCCGCAAGACTACGAGCAGTACTTC. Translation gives CASSLGPQDYEQYF.

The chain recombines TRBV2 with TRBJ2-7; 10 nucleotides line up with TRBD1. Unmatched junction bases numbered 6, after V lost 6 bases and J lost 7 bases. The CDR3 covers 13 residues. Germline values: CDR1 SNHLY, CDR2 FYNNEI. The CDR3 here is CASRDRGVGEQYF. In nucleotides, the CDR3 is TGTGCCAGCAGGGACAGGGGGGTCGGAGAGCAGTACTTC. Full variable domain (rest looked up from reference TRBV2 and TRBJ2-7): EPEVTQTPSHQVTQMGQEVILRCVPISNHLYFYWYRQILGQKVEFLVSFYNNEISEKSEIFDDQFSVERPDGSNFTLKIRSTKLEDSAMYFCASRDRGVGEQYFGPGTRLTVT.

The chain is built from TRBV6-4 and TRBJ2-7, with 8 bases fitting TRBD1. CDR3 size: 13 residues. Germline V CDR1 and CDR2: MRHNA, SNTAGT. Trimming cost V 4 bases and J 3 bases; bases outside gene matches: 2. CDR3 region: CASSVTGGYEQYF. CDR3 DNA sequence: TGTGCCAGCAGTGTCACAGGGGGCTACGAGCAGTACTTC.

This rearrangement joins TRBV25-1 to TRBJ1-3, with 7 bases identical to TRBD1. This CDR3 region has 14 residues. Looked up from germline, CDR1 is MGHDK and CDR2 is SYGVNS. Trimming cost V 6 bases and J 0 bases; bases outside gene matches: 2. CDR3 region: CASRGQNSGNTIYF. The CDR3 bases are TGTGCCAGCAGGGGACAGAACTCTGGAAACACCATATATTTT.

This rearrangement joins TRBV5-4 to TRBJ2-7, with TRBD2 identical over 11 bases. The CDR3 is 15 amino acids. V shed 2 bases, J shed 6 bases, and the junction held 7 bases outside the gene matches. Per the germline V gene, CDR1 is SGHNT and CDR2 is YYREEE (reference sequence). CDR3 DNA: TGTGCCAGCAGCTTTCAACTAGCGGGAGACCTCGAGCAGTACTTC. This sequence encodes CASSFQLAGDLEQYF.

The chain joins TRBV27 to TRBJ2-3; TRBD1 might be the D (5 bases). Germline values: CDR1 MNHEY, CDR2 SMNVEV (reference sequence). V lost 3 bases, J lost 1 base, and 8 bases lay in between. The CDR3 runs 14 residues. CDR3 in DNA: TGTGCCAGCAGTTTGCTAGGGGGCACAGATACGCAGTATTTT. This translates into CASSLLGGTDTQYF.

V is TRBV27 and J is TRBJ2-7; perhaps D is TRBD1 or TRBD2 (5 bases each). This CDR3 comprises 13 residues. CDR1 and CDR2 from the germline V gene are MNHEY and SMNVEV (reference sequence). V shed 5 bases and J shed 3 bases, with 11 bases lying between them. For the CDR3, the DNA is TGTGCCAGCAGTCCCGGGACCAACTACGAGCAGTACTTC. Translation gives CASSPGTNYEQYF.

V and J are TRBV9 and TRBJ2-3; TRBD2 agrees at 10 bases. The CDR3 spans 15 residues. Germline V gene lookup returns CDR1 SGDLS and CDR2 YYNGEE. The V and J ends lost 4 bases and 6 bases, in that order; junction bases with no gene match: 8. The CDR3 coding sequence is TGTGCCAGCAGCTCCAGCGGGGGGGGATGGGATACGCAGTATTTT. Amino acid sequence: CASSSSGGGWDTQYF.

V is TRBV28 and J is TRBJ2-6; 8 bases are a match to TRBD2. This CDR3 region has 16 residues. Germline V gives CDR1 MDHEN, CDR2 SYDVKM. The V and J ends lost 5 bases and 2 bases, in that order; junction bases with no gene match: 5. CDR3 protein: CASSPREGTGANVLTF. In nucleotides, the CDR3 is TGTGCCAGCAGTCCCCGGGAGGGTACTGGGGCCAACGTCCTGACTTTC.

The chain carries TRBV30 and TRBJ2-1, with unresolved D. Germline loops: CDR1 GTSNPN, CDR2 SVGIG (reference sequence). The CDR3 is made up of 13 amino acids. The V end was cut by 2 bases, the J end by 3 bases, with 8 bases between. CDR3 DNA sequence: TGTGCCTGGAGTAATGGGCGCTACAATGAGCAGTTCTTC. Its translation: CAWSNGRYNEQFF. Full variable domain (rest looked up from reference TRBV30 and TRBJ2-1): SQTIHQWPATLVQPVGSPLSLECTVEGTSNPNLYWYRQAAGRGLQLLFYSVGIGQISSEVPQNLSASRPQDRQFILSSKKLLLSDSGFYLCAWSNGRYNEQFFGPGTRLTVL.

The chain's CDR3 is CASSLRPSYEQYF. CDR3 coding DNA: TGTGCCAGCAGTCTACGGCCCTCCTACGAGCAGTACTTC. The chain recombines TRBV27 with TRBJ2-7; D ambiguous. This CDR3 has 13 amino acids. Per germline, CDR1 MNHEY and CDR2 SMNVEV (reference sequence). V was shortened by 5 bases and J by 0 bases, with 8 bases between the two germline ends.

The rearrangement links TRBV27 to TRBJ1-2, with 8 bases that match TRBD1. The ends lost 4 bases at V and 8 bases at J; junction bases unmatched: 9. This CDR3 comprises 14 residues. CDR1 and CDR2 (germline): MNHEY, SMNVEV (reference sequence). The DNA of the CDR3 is TGTGCCAGCAGTTGGGGGACAGGATTTTGGGGCTACACCTTC. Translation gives CASSWGTGFWGYTF.

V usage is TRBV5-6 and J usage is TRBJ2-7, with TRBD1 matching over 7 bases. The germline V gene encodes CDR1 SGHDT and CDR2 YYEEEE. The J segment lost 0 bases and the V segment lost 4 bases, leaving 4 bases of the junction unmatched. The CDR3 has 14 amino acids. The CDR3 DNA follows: TGTGCCAGCAGCACGACAGGGCTCTCCTACGAGCAGTACTTC. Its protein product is CASSTTGLSYEQYF. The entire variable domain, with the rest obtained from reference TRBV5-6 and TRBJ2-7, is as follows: DAGVTQSPTHLIKTRGQQVTLRCSPKSGHDTVSWYQQALGQGPQFIFQYYEEEERQRGNFPDRFSGHQFPNYSSELNVNALLLGDSALYLCASSTTGLSYEQYFGPGTRLTVT.

The CDR3 DNA follows: TGTGCCAGCAGTTTCGTCGGGGACACAGATACGCAGTATTTT. This codes for CASSFVGDTDTQYF. The rearrangement uses TRBV27 and TRBJ2-3; weak D call: TRBD2 (5 bases). The germline V gene encodes CDR1 MNHEY and CDR2 SMNVEV (reference sequence). Trimming stripped 3 bases from V and 2 bases from J, with 9 bases between. CDR3 length: 14 amino acids.

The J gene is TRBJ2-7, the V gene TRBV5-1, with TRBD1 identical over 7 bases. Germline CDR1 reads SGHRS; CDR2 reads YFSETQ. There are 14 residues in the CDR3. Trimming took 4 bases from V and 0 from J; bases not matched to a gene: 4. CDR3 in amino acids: CASSPGDSSYEQYF. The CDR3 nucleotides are TGCGCCAGCAGCCCTGGGGACAGCTCCTACGAGCAGTACTTC.

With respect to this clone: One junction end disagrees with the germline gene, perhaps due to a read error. The CDR3 sequence: CASSEAGTFGRETRYF. The CDR3, as DNA: TGTGCCAGCAGTGAAGCTGGGACATTTGGGCGGGAGACCCGGTACTTC. V gene TRBV2 combines with J gene TRBJ2-5, with a tentative D call TRBD2 (7 bases). Germline loops: CDR1 SNHLY, CDR2 FYNNEI. CDR3 length: 16 amino acids. Drawing the rest from reference TRBV2 and TRBJ2-5, the complete variable domain is EPEVTQTPSHQVTQMGQEVILRCVPISNHLYFYWYRQILGQKVEFLVSFYNNEISEKSEIFDDQFSVERPDGSNFTLKIRSTKLEDSAMYFCASSEAGTFGRETRYFGPGTRLLVL.

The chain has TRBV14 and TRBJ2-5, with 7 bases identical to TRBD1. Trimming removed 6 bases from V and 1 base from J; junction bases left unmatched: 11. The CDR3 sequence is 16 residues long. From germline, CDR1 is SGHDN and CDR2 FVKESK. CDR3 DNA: TGTGCCAGCAGGCATAGCGAAAAGGGGGCCCAAGAGACCCAGTACTTC. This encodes CASRHSEKGAQETQYF.